This TCR beta chain was identified in a study of T cells after yellow fever vaccination. TCRdb fed the 5' RACE reads into MiXCR, producing one record per CDR3 protein. The repertoire holds 250,000 to 350,000 distinct CDR3 sequences, with 7.5% to 9.5% as singletons. CDR3 length: 13 residues. The germline CDR1 and CDR2 sequences are MDHEN and SYDVKM. Trimming took 5 bases from V and 12 from J, leaving 18 bases between them. This clonotype turned up a few times. This clonotype was obtained from a man between 18 and 35 years old who received the YFV17D yellow fever vaccine. This specimen consisted of CD4+ T cells sorted from PBMCs, obtained 5 days after the yellow fever booster vaccination. The chain uses TRBV28 and TRBJ2-3; D is unresolved. The DNA for the CDR3 is TGTGCCAGCAGTCTACGAACCCCATTCACCCAGTATTTT. It encodes CASSLRTPFTQYF.